These 2 T cell receptor beta chains were all obtained from the same sample, sequenced in a study of OX40 agonist ivuxolimab in advanced cancers. The protocol was immunoSEQ multiplex PCR, while the TCRdb copy is restricted to in-frame clones and leaves out a portion. The sample has about 48,000 clones; about 83% are singletons. Sequences were derived from CD4+ or CD8+ T cells sorted from blood, sampled in a trial of the OX40 agonist ivuxolimab. Receptors originate from an adult with an advanced solid tumor such as melanoma, head and neck, liver or kidney cancer.

This clone was recorded once. The chain recombines TRBV7-9 with TRBJ2-1, with D possibly TRBD1 on 7 matching bases. V was cut by 5 bases and J by 4 bases, with 9 bases left in between. The CDR3 sequence is 13 residues long. Germline CDR1 is SEHNR and CDR2 is FQNEAQ (reference sequence). The CDR3 loop reads CASSAGQYNEQFF. The CDR3 coding sequence is TGTGCCAGCAGCGCGGGACAGTACAATGAGCAGTTCTTC.

The chain recombines TRBV2 with TRBJ1-6; 10 nucleotides line up with TRBD1. Germline CDR1 and CDR2: SNHLY and FYNNEI. The V segment lost 7 bases and the J segment 7 bases; nucleotides outside the gene matches: 7. This CDR3 has 15 residues. The CDR3 nucleotides read TGTGCCAGCAAACCCGACAGGGGGCGGAATTCACCCCTCCACTTT. Translation: CASKPDRGRNSPLHF.